This T cell receptor beta chain was recorded in a study of cytomegalovirus exposure and HLA in healthy donors. Turning to this clone: Other DNA sequences in the sample encode the same CDR3.

In germline, CDR1 is SGHRS, CDR2 YFSETQ. The CDR3 consists of 14 residues. V was clipped by 0 bases and J by 13 bases, with 14 bases between them. Both 60 Vbeta primers and 13 Jbeta primers went into the PCR. Sequencing was performed with immunoSEQ multiplex PCR; in TCRdb, only in-frame clones are kept and a portion is missing. The sample yields tens of thousands of clones, 66% seen once. The origin of this receptor is a man between 35 and 55 years old in good health and CMV-seropositive. V usage is TRBV5-1 and J usage is TRBJ1-6; D is undetermined. The sequenced material came from PBMCs. The CDR3 DNA follows: TGCGCCAGCAGCTTGGAACCAGACAAGTCCCCCCTCCACTTT. Amino acid sequence: CASSLEPDKSPLHF.